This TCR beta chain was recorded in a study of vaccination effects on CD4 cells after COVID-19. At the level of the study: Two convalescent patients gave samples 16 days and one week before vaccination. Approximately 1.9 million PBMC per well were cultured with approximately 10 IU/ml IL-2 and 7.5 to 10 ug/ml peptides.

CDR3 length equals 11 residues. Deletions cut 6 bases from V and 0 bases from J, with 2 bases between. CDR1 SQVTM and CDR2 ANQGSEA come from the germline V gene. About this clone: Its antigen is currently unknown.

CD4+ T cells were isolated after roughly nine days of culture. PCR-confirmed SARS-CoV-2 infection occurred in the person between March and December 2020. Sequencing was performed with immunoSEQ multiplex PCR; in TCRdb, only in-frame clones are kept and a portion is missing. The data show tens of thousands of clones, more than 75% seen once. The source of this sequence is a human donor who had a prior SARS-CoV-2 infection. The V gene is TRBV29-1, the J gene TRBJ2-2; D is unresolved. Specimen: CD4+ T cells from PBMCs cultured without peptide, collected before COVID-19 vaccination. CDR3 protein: CSVTNTGELFF. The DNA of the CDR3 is TGCAGCGTAACGAACACCGGGGAGCTGTTTTTT.